This T cell receptor (beta chain) appears in the sequencing data of a study of blood T cell repertoires in COVID-19. Per germline, CDR1 SNHLY and CDR2 FYNNEI. Between the trimmed V and J ends, which lost 10 bases and 7 bases, there was a span of 19 bases. This CDR3 is 13 amino acids long. This clone has a handful of counts. This table comes from immunoSEQ multiplex PCR, and its TCRdb copy is limited to in-frame clones, with some not included. Of about 130,000 clones in the sample, about nine tenths are singletons; the top ten hold 3.5% to 5%. The rearrangement links TRBV2 to TRBJ1-1, with a possible D match to TRBD1 (5 bases). This receptor was identified in a man aged 60 to 75 with COVID-19, enrolled during active disease. Sequenced material: peripheral blood. The CDR3 spells CATSGSYTGEAFF. The CDR3 coding sequence is TGTGCCACATCGGGCTCTTATACAGGTGAAGCTTTCTTT.